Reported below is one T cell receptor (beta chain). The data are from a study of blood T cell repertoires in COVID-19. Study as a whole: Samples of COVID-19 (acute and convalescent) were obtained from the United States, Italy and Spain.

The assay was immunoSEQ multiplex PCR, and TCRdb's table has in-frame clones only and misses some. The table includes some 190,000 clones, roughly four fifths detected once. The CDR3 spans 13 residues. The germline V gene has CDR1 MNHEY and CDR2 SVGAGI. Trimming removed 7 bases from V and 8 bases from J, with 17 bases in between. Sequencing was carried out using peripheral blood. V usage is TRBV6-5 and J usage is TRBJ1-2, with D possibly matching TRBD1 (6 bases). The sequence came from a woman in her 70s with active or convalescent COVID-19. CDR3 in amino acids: CASISRGWGGYTF. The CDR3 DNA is TGTGCCAGCATCTCGAGGGGGTGGGGAGGCTACACCTTC.